This T cell receptor (beta chain) was sequenced in a study of PD-1 blockade in classical Hodgkin lymphoma. General study findings and limits: A reduction in baseline TCR diversity was reportedly seen in newly diagnosed patients relative to healthy donors.

The CDR3 totals 12 residues. With 3 bases removed from V and 4 bases from J, the gap between germline ends came to 6 bases. CDR1 is SEHNR and CDR2 is FQNEAQ in the germline V gene (reference sequence). Repertoires were generated with immunoSEQ multiplex PCR, while TCRdb's copy carries only in-frame clones and drops some. The repertoire holds roughly 41,000 clones, with around 88% as singletons. As to this clone: Antigen specificity is unknown.

After autologous stem cell transplantation all patients relapsed, and prior brentuximab vedotin exposure differed between cohorts. This chain links TRBV7-9 with TRBJ2-5, with D maybe TRBD2 (6 bases). Material: peripheral blood mononuclear cells (PBMCs), obtained before the second cycle of nivolumab. The sequence was obtained from a human donor with classical Hodgkin lymphoma. For the CDR3, the DNA is TGTGCCAGCAGCTTGCGGGGAGAGACCCAGTACTTC. Its translation is CASSLRGETQYF.